The source of this T cell receptor beta chain is a study of identical twins. Via MiXCR, TCRdb re-called the 5' RACE reads, giving one row per CDR3 protein. The sample has roughly 690,000 distinct CDR3 sequences, around 21% seen once; the top ten hold around 4.4%. This clonotype was observed a few times. V gave up 5 bases and J gave up 13 bases; unmatched junction bases: 12. The CDR3 has 14 amino acids. The germline CDR1 and CDR2 sequences are DFQATT and SNEGSKA (reference sequence). The same data also contributed to another study, on T cells expressing NK-cell markers. That paper states: A range of about 1.0-8% of CD8+ T cells consisted of dominant NKG2C+ clonotypes in 6 or 7 donors.

The clonotype comes from a young woman in good health. The chain has TRBV20-1 and TRBJ1-6; 9 bases map to TRBD1. Sequencing was carried out using PBMCs. The CDR3 DNA sequence: TGCAGTGCTCGCAAGGACAGGGGCATGGGGCCCCTCCACTTT. As protein: CSARKDRGMGPLHF.